The present T cell receptor beta chain was sequenced within a study of T cells after posttransplantation cyclophosphamide. About this clone: Antigen specificity is unknown.

The V gene lost 3 bases and the J gene lost 1 base, with 10 bases spanning the gap. The CDR3 runs to 15 residues. CDR1 and CDR2 (germline): SGHRS, YFSETQ. The naive gate required viable CD3+CD4+ or CD3+CD8+ cells with CCR7+CD45RA+CD45RO-CD95-CD27+CD28+ phenotype. General study findings and limits: TRB clonality was highly associated with recipient CMV seropositivity and reactivation.

Libraries were prepared by immunoSEQ multiplex PCR; TCRdb keeps only in-frame clonotypes and omits some of them. In the table there are about 20,000 clones, 95% to 98% of which are singletons. Sequenced material: naive CD4+ T cells sorted from PBMCs. The chain uses TRBV5-1 and TRBJ1-4; weak D call: TRBD1 (6 bases). The origin of this receptor is a man aged 45-65 years in good health, CMV-negative, and a related stem cell transplant donor. The CDR3 DNA follows: TGCGCCAGCAGCTCGCCGACAGGAACTAATGAAAAACTGTTTTTT. Its translation: CASSSPTGTNEKLFF.